These T cell receptor beta chains were read from a single sample in a study of shared clonotypes between healthy human individuals. Only in-frame clones appear in the TCRdb table, and some are missing; sequencing was by immunoSEQ multiplex PCR. The repertoire holds under 1,900,000 clones, about 98.5% seen once, with 0.36% in the top ten. The specimen was naive CD4+ T cells sorted from blood. These receptors were obtained from a man aged 25 to 40 in good health. The CDR3 runs from the conserved cysteine through the conserved F or W. A D gene is named only where the DNA matches it firmly. Clone size is shown for a subset of rows, as once, few, many or a class of expanded clone.

D gene,V gene,CDR3 length,clone size,J gene,CDR3 protein,CDR3 DNA
TRBD1,TRBV7-2,15,.,TRBJ2-7,CASSFPGTGYNEQYF,TGTGCCAGCAGCTTTCCCGGGACAGGGTACAACGAGCAGTACTTC
.,TRBV7-3,13,.,TRBJ1-5,CASSLTENQPQHF,TGTGCCAGCAGCTTGACAGAGAATCAGCCCCAGCATTTT
TRBD1,TRBV2,15,.,TRBJ2-1,CASRLGQGWPNEQFF,TGTGCCAGCAGGTTAGGACAGGGTTGGCCAAATGAGCAGTTCTTC
.,TRBV5-1,16,.,TRBJ2-7,CASSPSQGLAYYEQYF,TGCGCCAGCAGCCCCTCCCAGGGGTTGGCCTACTACGAGCAGTACTTC
.,TRBV18,13,.,TRBJ2-2,CASSPLGTGELFF,TGTGCCAGCTCACCATTAGGCACCGGGGAGCTGTTTTTT
.,TRBV6-5,12,.,TRBJ1-2,CASSYQRDLYTF,TGTGCCAGCAGTTACCAAAGGGACCTCTACACCTTC
.,TRBV28,11,.,TRBJ1-4,CASSLGEKLFF,TGTGCCAGCAGTTTGGGCGAAAAACTGTTTTTT
TRBD2,TRBV11-2,17,.,TRBJ2-1,CASSVLLIGRSYNEQFF,TGTGCCAGCAGCGTCCTTCTAATCGGGAGGTCCTACAATGAGCAGTTCTTC
.,TRBV19,11,.,TRBJ2-3,CASSVADTQYF,TGTGCCAGTAGTGTCGCAGATACGCAGTATTTT
TRBD1,TRBV5-6,16,.,TRBJ2-7,CACNKGAGQGAYEQYF,TGTGCCTGCAACAAGGGGGCGGGACAGGGAGCCTACGAGCAGTACTTC
.,TRBV19,15,.,TRBJ2-7,CASSRATASSYEQYF,TGTGCCAGTAGTAGGGCGACCGCCAGCTCCTACGAGCAGTACTTC
TRBD1,TRBV19,18,.,TRBJ1-2,CASSPIRGQGTVGYGYTF,TGTGCCAGTAGTCCCATCCGGGGACAGGGGACCGTCGGCTATGGCTACACCTTC
TRBD2,TRBV7-8,17,.,TRBJ2-2,CASSFRTSGVLTGELFF,TGTGCCAGCAGCTTCAGGACTAGCGGGGTACTCACCGGGGAGCTGTTTTTT
.,TRBV5-1,18,once,TRBJ1-3,CASSLDGVRAARGNTIYF,TGCGCCAGCAGCTTGGATGGGGTCCGGGCAGCTCGGGGAAACACCATATATTTT
.,TRBV15,17,.,TRBJ1-5,CATSRDWVREVNQPQHF,TGTGCCACCAGCAGAGATTGGGTCAGGGAGGTAAATCAGCCCCAGCATTTT
.,TRBV5-1,16,.,TRBJ1-4,CASSLVGVGVNEKLFF,TGCGCCAGCAGCTTGGTTGGTGTCGGGGTGAATGAAAAACTGTTTTTT
TRBD1,TRBV10-1,17,.,TRBJ2-3,CARRLLLDRVSTDTQYF,TGCGCCAGGAGACTCCTCCTCGACAGGGTCAGCACAGATACGCAGTATTTT
.,TRBV9,15,.,TRBJ1-3,CASSSGHRDGNTIYF,TGTGCCAGCAGCTCGGGACACCGTGATGGAAACACCATATATTTT
.,TRBV5-5,14,.,TRBJ1-4,CASSFGGEDEKLFF,TGTGCCAGCAGCTTCGGCGGGGAGGATGAAAAACTGTTTTTT
.,TRBV7-2,13,.,TRBJ2-1,CACKGVVYNEQFF,TGTGCCTGCAAGGGAGTCGTCTACAATGAGCAGTTCTTC
TRBD2,TRBV5-1,16,once,TRBJ2-3,CASSPGLAGYTDTQYF,TGCGCCAGCAGCCCCGGACTAGCGGGATATACAGATACGCAGTATTTT
.,TRBV9,14,.,TRBJ2-1,CASSVATSSDEQFF,TGTGCCAGCAGCGTAGCTACTAGCAGCGATGAGCAGTTCTTC
.,TRBV16,15,.,TRBJ2-7,CASSQILLVSYEQYF,TGTGCCAGCAGCCAAATACTCTTAGTCTCCTACGAGCAGTACTTC
TRBD2,TRBV7-8,15,.,TRBJ2-1,CASSPGTSGYNEQFF,TGTGCCAGCAGCCCCGGGACTAGCGGCTACAATGAGCAGTTCTTC